This passage covers 5 T cell receptor beta chains from one sample sequenced in a study of CD8+ T cells in alopecia areata. Investigators isolated RNA and reverse transcribed it into cDNA to act as the sequencing template. Clones were read by immunoSEQ multiplex PCR, and TCRdb kept only the in-frame ones, dropping some. This sample has some 180,000 clones; approximately 53% occur once, and the top ten carry nearly 5%. What was sequenced was CD8+ T cells sorted from blood. The receptors here all came from a human donor in good health.

The rearrangement joins TRBV19 to TRBJ2-1; 9 bases match TRBD1. The CDR3 is 15 residues long. V lost 7 bases, J lost 7 bases, and 11 bases stayed unmatched. CDR1 is LNHDA, CDR2 SQIVND, per germline (reference sequence). The CDR3 region is CASTPTGQGRNEQFF. The CDR3 DNA sequence: TGTGCCAGTACCCCCACCGGACAGGGGCGGAATGAGCAGTTCTTC.

This chain links TRBV13 with TRBJ1-1; 8 bases align to TRBD1. Per germline, CDR1 PRHDT and CDR2 FYEKMQ (reference sequence). The CDR3 has 15 amino acids. The ends lost 1 base at V and 4 bases at J; junction bases unmatched: 5. As DNA, the CDR3 is TGTGCCAGCAGCTTAGCCGGAGGGACAGGCACTGAAGCTTTCTTT. As protein: CASSLAGGTGTEAFF. The full variable domain, rest sourced from reference TRBV13 and TRBJ1-1, is AAGVIQSPRHLIKEKRETATLKCYPIPRHDTVYWYQQGPGQDPQFLISFYEKMQSDKGSIPDRFSAQQFSDYHSELNMSSLELGDSALYFCASSLAGGTGTEAFFGQGTRLTVV.

The CDR3 spells CASSVGISNEQFF. The CDR3 nucleotides are TGCGCCAGCAGTGTGGGTATCTCTAATGAGCAGTTCTTC. The V and J genes are TRBV10-2 and TRBJ2-1; D unresolved. Germline assignment: CDR1 WSHSY and CDR2 SAAADI. The CDR3 is 13 amino acids. The V end was cut by 4 bases, the J end by 7 bases, with 11 bases between.

The chain's CDR3 is CSVEGDRRGSLDNEQFF. The DNA for the CDR3 is TGCAGCGTTGAAGGGGATCGGCGGGGATCCCTGGACAATGAGCAGTTCTTC. The chain is built from TRBV29-1 and TRBJ2-1; D possibly corresponds to TRBD2 (6 bases). The CDR3 is made up of 17 amino acids. The ends were cut back, 1 base at V and 5 bases at J, with 21 bases in the middle. Germline V gene data show CDR1 as SQVTM and CDR2 as ANQGSEA.

Concerning this clone itself: The sample carries other DNA sequences with the same CDR3. The J gene is TRBJ2-7, the V gene TRBV7-9; the D is unclear. Germline V lookup: CDR1 SEHNR, CDR2 FQNEAQ (reference sequence). There are 11 residues in the CDR3. Trimming took 4 bases from V and 2 from J, leaving 3 bases between them. CDR3 residues: CASSSTYEQYF. The CDR3 DNA sequence: TGTGCCAGCAGCTCGACCTACGAGCAGTACTTC.